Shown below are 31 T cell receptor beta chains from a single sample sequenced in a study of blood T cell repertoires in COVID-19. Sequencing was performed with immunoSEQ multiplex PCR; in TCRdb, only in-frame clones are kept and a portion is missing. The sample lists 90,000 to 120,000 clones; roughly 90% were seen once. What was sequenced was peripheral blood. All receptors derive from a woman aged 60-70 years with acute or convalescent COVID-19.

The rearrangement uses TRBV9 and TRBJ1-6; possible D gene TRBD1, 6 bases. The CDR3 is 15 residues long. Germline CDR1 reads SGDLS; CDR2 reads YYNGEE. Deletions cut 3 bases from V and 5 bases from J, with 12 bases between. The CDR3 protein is CASSAGQSNNSPLHF. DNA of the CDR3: TGTGCCAGCAGCGCCGGACAGTCTAATAATTCACCCCTCCACTTT.

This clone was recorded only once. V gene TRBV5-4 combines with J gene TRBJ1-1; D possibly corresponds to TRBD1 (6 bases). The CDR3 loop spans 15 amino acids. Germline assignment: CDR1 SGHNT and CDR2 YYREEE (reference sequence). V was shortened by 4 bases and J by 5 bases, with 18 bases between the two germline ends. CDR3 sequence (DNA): TGTGCCAGCAGCCCCGTGACAGGCGTGGGGACTGAAGCTTTCTTT. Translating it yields CASSPVTGVGTEAFF.

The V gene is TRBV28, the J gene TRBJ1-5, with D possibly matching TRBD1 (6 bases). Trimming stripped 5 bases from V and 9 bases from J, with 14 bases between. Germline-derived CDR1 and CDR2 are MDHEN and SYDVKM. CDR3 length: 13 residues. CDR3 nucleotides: TGTGCCAGCAGTCCGGGGCAGGGGAGGCCCCAGCATTTT. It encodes CASSPGQGRPQHF.

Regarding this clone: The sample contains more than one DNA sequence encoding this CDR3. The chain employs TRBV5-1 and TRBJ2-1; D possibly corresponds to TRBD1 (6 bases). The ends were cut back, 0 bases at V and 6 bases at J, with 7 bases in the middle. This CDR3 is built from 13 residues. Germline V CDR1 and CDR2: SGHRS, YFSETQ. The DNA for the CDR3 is TGCGCCAGCAGCTTGGGACAGGTCAATGAGCAGTTCTTC. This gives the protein CASSLGQVNEQFF.

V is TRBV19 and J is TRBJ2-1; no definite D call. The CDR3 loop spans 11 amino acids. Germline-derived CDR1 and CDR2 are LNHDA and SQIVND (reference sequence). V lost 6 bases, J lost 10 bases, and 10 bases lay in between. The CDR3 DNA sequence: TGTGCCAGTAGGTTAGCCGTAGAGCAGTTCTTC. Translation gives CASRLAVEQFF.

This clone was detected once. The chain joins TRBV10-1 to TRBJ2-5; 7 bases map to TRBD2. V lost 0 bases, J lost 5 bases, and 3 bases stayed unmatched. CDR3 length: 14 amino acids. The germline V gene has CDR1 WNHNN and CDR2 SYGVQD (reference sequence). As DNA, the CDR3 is TGCGCCAGCAGTGAGTCACTAGCGCCCGAGACCCAGTACTTC. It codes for CASSESLAPETQYF.

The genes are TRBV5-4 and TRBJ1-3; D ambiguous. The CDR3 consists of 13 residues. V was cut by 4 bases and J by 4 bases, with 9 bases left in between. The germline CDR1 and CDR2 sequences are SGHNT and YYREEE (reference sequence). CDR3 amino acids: CASSVIAGNTIYF. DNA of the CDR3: TGTGCCAGCAGCGTAATAGCAGGAAACACCATATATTTT.

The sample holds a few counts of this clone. This CDR3 reads CASSRLQGAAFF. The CDR3, as DNA: TGTGCCAGCAGCCGATTACAGGGGGCAGCTTTCTTT. The V and J genes are TRBV3-1 (or the pseudogene TRBV3-2) and TRBJ1-1; 9 positions agree with TRBD1. Trimming cost V 4 bases and J 10 bases; bases outside gene matches: 4. The germline V gene has CDR1 LGHDT and CDR2 YNNKEL (reference sequence). The CDR3 sequence is 12 residues long.

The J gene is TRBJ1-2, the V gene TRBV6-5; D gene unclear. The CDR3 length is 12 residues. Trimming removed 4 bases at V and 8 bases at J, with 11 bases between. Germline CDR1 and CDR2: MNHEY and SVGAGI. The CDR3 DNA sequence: TGTGCCAGCAGTTCCCCCGGGGAGGGCTACACCTTC. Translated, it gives CASSSPGEGYTF.

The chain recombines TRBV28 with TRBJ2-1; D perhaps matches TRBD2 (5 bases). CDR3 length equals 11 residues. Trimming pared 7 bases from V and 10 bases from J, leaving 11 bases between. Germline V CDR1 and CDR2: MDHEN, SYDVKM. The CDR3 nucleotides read TGTGCCAGCACCTTGCGGGCGGAGCAGTTCTTC. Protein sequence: CASTLRAEQFF.

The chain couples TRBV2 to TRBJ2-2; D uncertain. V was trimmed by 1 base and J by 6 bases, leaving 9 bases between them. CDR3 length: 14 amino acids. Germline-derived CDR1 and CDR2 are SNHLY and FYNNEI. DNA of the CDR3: TGTGCCAGCAGTGAAGGGATCCTAGCCGGGGAGCTGTTTTTT. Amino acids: CASSEGILAGELFF.

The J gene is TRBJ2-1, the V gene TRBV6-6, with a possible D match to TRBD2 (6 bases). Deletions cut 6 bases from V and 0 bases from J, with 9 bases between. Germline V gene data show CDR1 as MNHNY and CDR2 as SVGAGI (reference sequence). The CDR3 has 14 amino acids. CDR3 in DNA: TGTGCCAGCAGGGCTAGCGCCTCCTACAATGAGCAGTTCTTC. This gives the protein CASRASASYNEQFF.

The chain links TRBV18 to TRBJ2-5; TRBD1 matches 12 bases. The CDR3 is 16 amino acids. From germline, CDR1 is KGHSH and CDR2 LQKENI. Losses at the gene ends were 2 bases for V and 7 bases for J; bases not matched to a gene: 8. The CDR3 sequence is CASSPGTGGVFGTQYF. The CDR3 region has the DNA TGTGCCAGCTCACCAGGGACAGGGGGCGTATTCGGGACCCAGTACTTC.

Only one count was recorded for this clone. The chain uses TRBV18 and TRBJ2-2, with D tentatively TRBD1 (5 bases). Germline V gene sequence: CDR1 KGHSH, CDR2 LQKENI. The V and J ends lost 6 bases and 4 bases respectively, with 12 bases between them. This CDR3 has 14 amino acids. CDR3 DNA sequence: TGTGCCAGCTCCCTTGGACAATCCACCGGGGAGCTGTTTTTT. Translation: CASSLGQSTGELFF. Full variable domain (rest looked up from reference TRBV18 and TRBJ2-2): NAGVMQNPRHLVRRRGQEARLRCSPMKGHSHVYWYRQLPEEGLKFMVYLQKENIIDESGMPKERFSAEFPKEGPSILRIQQVVRGDSAAYFCASSLGQSTGELFFGEGSRLTVL.

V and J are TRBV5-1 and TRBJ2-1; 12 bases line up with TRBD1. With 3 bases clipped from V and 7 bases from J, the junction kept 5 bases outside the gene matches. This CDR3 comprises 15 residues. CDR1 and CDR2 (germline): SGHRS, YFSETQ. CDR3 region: CASSSRDRGLNEQFF. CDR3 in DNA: TGCGCCAGCAGCTCCCGGGACAGGGGGCTAAATGAGCAGTTCTTC.

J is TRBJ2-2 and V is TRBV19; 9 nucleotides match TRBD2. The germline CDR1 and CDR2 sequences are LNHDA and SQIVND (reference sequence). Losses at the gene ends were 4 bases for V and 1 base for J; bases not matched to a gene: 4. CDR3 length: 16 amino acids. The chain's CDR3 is CASSTPLAGNTGELFF. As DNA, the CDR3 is TGTGCCAGTAGTACACCACTAGCGGGGAACACCGGGGAGCTGTTTTTT.

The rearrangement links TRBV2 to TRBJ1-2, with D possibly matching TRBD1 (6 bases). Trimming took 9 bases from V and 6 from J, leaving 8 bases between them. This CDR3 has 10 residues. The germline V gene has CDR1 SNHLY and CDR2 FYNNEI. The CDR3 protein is CARYRDGYTF. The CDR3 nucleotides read TGTGCCAGATACAGGGATGGCTACACCTTC.

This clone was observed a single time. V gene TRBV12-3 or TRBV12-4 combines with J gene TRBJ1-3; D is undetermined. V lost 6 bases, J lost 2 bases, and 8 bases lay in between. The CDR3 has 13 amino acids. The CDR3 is CASREAAGNTIYF. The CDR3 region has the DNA TGTGCCAGCAGGGAGGCTGCTGGAAACACCATATATTTT.

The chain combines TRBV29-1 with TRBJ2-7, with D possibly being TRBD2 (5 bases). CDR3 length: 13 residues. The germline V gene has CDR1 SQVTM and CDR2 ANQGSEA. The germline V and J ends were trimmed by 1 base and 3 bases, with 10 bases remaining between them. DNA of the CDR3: TGCAGCGTTGAAGGTGAGGGTAGCTACGAGCAGTACTTC. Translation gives CSVEGEGSYEQYF.

The CDR3 reads CASSMWQGADTQYF. CDR3 bases: TGTGCCAGTAGTATGTGGCAGGGCGCAGATACGCAGTATTTT. This chain connects TRBV19 to TRBJ2-3, with D perhaps TRBD1 (5 bases). In germline, CDR1 is LNHDA, CDR2 SQIVND (reference sequence). This CDR3 has 14 amino acids. Trimming pared 3 bases from V and 4 bases from J, leaving 11 bases between.

The CDR3 spells CASTLAGGPSGEQFF. CDR3 DNA: TGTGCCAGCACCCTAGCGGGAGGGCCCTCAGGTGAGCAGTTCTTC. This chain uses TRBV27 with TRBJ2-1, with 12 bases that match TRBD2. The CDR3 contains 15 residues. The V gene's germline CDR1 is MNHEY and CDR2 SMNVEV (reference sequence). V shed 7 bases, J shed 9 bases, and the junction held 10 bases outside the gene matches.

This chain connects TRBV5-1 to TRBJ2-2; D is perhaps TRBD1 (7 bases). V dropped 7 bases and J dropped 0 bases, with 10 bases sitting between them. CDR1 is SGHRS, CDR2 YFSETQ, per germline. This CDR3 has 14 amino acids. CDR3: CASAGTANTGELFF. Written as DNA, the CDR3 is TGCGCCAGCGCGGGGACAGCGAACACCGGGGAGCTGTTTTTT.

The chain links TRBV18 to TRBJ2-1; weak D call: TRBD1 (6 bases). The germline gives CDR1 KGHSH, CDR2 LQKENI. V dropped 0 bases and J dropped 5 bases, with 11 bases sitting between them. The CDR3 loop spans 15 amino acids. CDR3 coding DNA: TGTGCCAGCTCACCACCCCAGGGGTTCGACAATGAGCAGTTCTTC. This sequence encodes CASSPPQGFDNEQFF.

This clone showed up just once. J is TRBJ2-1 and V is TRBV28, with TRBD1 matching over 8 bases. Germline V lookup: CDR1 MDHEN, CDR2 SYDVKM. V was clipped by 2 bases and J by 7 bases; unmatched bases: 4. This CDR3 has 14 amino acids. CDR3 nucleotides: TGTGCCAGCAGTTTAGCCCGGACAGGGAATGAGCAGTTCTTC. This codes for CASSLARTGNEQFF.

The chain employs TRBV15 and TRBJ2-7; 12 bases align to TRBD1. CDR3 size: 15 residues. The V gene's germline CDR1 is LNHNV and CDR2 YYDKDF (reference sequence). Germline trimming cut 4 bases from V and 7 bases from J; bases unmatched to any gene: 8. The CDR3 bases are TGTGCCACCAGCAAAAGGGACAGGGGGCGTGGAGAGCAGTACTTC. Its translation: CATSKRDRGRGEQYF.

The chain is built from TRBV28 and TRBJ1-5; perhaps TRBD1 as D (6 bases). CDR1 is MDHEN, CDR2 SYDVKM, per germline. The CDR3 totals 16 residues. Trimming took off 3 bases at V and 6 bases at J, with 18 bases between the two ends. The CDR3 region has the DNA TGTGCCAGCAGTTTCCGAGGAATTCTCAGGGGTCAGCCCCAGCATTTT. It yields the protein CASSFRGILRGQPQHF.

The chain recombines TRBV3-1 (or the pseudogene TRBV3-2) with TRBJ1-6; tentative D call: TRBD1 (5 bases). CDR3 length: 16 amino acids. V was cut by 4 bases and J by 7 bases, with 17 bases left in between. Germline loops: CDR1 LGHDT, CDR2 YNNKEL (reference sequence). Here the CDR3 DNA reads TGTGCCAGCAGCCGAACTACAGGTCTGGCGAATTCACCCCTCCACTTT. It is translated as CASSRTTGLANSPLHF.

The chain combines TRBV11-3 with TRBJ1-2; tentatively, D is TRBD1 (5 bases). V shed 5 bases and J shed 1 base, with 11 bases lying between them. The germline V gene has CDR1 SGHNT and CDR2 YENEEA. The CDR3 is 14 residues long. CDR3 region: CASSTGDGNYGYTF. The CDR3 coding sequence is TGTGCCAGCAGCACGGGGGACGGTAACTATGGCTACACCTTC.

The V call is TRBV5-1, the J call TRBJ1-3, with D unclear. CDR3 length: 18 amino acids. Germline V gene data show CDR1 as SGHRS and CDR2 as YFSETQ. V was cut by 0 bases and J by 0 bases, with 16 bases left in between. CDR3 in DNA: TGCGCCAGCAGCTTGGGAACGACCGGGGTACCCTCTGGAAACACCATATATTTT. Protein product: CASSLGTTGVPSGNTIYF.

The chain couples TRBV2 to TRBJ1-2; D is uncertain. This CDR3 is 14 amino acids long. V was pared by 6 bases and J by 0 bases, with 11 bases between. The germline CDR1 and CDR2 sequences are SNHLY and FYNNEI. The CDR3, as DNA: TGTGCCAGCAGGGCCGGGTCATCTAACTATGGCTACACCTTC. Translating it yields CASRAGSSNYGYTF.

CDR3: CASSIFPGQGTYSGNTIYF. In DNA form, the CDR3 reads TGTGCCAGTAGTATCTTCCCAGGACAGGGGACATACTCTGGAAACACCATATATTTT. The chain couples TRBV19 to TRBJ1-3; TRBD1 matches at 9 bases. After removal of 3 bases from V and 0 bases from J, the junction contained 12 bases not matched to a gene. The V gene's germline CDR1 is LNHDA and CDR2 SQIVND (reference sequence). The CDR3 is made up of 19 amino acids.